This TCR beta chain was identified during a study of cytomegalovirus exposure and HLA in healthy donors. Study details: Around 80 million unique TCRs from HLA-typed donors were held in an early data release.

Germline V gene lookup returns CDR1 LNHDA and CDR2 SQIVND (reference sequence). The J segment lost 3 bases and the V segment lost 3 bases, leaving 5 bases of the junction unmatched. The CDR3 is made up of 15 amino acids. All donors participated as healthy donors of bone marrow. This clone was counted a few times. 13 Jbeta primers and 60 Vbeta primers were used for the PCR. TCRdb keeps only in-frame clones here, not all; method: immunoSEQ multiplex PCR. The sample carries approximately 150,000 clones, 68% recorded once. The sample taken for sequencing was PBMCs. This sequence joins TRBV19 and TRBJ2-1; 7 nucleotides line up with TRBD1. This sequence originates from a man aged 45 to 65 in good health and CMV-seronegative. The CDR3 region has the DNA TGTGCCAGTAGTATCGCCGGGACAGACTACAATGAGCAGTTCTTC. As protein: CASSIAGTDYNEQFF.